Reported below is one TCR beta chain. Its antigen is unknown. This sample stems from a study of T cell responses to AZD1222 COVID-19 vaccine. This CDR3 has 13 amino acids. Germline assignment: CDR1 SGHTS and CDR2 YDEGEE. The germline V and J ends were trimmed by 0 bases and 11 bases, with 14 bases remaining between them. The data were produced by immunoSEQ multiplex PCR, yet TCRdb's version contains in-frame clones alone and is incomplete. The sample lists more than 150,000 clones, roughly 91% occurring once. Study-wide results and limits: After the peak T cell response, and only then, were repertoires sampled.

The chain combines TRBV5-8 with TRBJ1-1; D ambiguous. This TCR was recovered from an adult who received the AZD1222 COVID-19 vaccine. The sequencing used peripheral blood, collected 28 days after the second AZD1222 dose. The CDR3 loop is CASSLEVALGAFF. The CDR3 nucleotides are TGTGCCAGCAGCTTGGAGGTCGCTCTCGGGGCTTTCTTT.